What follows are 4 T cell receptor beta chains derived from one specimen sequenced in a study of blood T cell repertoires in COVID-19. Sequencing was performed with immunoSEQ multiplex PCR; in TCRdb, only in-frame clones are kept and a portion is missing. The sample gives a few hundred thousand clones, 85% to 90% of which show up once; roughly 5% is in the top ten. Sequencing was done on a sample of peripheral blood. The receptors here all came from a woman aged 55-69 years with COVID-19, enrolled during active disease.

V is TRBV19 and J is TRBJ2-1, with 8 nucleotides matching TRBD2. CDR3 length equals 20 residues. Per the germline V gene, CDR1 is LNHDA and CDR2 is SQIVND (reference sequence). V shed 2 bases, J shed 4 bases, and the junction held 19 bases outside the gene matches. The CDR3 region has the DNA TGTGCCAGTAGTATAAAGAAGGGAAATAGAGCGGGGGCTCGTTACAATGAGCAGTTCTTC. This translates into CASSIKKGNRAGARYNEQFF.

The chain joins TRBV3-1 (or the pseudogene TRBV3-2) to TRBJ1-4; TRBD1 might be the D (5 bases). Trimming took 3 bases from V and 8 from J, leaving 16 bases between them. The V gene's germline CDR1 is LGHDT and CDR2 YNNKEL (reference sequence). The CDR3 extends over 15 amino acids. The CDR3 loop reads CASSQDPGSGEKLFF. Here the CDR3 DNA reads TGTGCCAGCAGCCAGGACCCAGGGTCAGGAGAAAAACTGTTTTTT.

The genes are TRBV7-8 and TRBJ2-2, with TRBD2 identical over 8 bases. V gave up 2 bases and J gave up 6 bases; unmatched junction bases: 5. Germline CDR1 SGHVS, CDR2 FQNEAQ. CDR3 size: 15 residues. This chain's CDR3 is CASSLWREESGELFF. The CDR3 nucleotides are TGTGCCAGCAGCTTATGGCGGGAGGAATCCGGGGAGCTGTTTTTT. Together with reference TRBV7-8 and TRBJ2-2, the CDR3 gives the full variable domain: GAGVSQSPRYKVAKRGQDVALRCDPISGHVSLFWYQQALGQGPEFLTYFQNEAQLDKSGLPSDRFFAERPEGSVSTLKIQRTQQEDSAVYLCASSLWREESGELFFGEGSRLTVL.

This chain connects TRBV5-1 to TRBJ2-5; TRBD1 aligns across 7 bases. With 6 bases clipped from V and 5 bases from J, the junction kept 13 bases outside the gene matches. Germline CDR1 reads SGHRS; CDR2 reads YFSETQ. This CDR3 is built from 15 residues. Here the CDR3 reads CASTGARGFGETQYF. The CDR3 DNA reads TGCGCCAGCACCGGGGCCAGGGGGTTCGGGGAGACCCAGTACTTC.